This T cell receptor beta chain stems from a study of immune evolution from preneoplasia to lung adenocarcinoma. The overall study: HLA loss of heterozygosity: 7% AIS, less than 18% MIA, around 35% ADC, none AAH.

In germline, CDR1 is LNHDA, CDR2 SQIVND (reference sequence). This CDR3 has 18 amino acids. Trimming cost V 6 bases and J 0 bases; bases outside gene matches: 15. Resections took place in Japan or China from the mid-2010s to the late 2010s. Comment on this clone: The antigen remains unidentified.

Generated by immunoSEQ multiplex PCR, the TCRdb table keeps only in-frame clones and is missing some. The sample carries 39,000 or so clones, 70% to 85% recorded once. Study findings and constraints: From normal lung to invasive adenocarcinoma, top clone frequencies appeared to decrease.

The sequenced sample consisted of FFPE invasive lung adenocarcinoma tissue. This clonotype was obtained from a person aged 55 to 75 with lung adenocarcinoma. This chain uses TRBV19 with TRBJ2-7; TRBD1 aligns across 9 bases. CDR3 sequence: CASSEDRGHQTFSYEQYF. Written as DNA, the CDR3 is TGTGCCAGTAGCGAGGACAGGGGACACCAAACCTTCTCCTACGAGCAGTACTTC.